Following are 5 T cell receptor beta chains from one sample sequenced in a study of cytomegalovirus exposure and HLA in healthy donors (dated by TCRdb to 2016 to 2017). Library method: the immunoSEQ multiplex PCR assay. For the multiplex PCR, a mixture combining 60 forward primers for TCR Vbeta segments and 13 reverse primers for TCR Jbeta segments was used. Imported from immuneACCESS, the table was reduced by TCRdb to in-frame sequences with V and J called. These copies leave out some clones; in studies compared against another copy, an unresolved V gene accounts for under half, and the cause of the remainder is not known. This sample holds 100,000 or so clones; about 80% were observed only once. Approximately 10% of the sample belongs to the ten largest clones. Sequenced input: PBMCs. All receptors come from a human donor in good health.

V and J are TRBV12-5 and TRBJ2-5, with D unresolved. The assigned J gene may be wrong: the sequence end matches TRBJ2-7 better. The CDR3 totals 12 residues. CDR1 is LGHNT and CDR2 is FRNRAP in the germline V gene. The CDR3 DNA is TGTGCTAGTGGACCCATGAGCTACGAGCAGTACTTC. The encoded protein is CASGPMSYEQYF.

The chain combines TRBV29-1 with TRBJ2-5; D perhaps matches TRBD2 (7 bases). The V gene's germline CDR1 is SQVTM and CDR2 ANQGSEA. The V end was cut by 6 bases, the J end by 1 base, with 12 bases between. The CDR3 extends over 13 amino acids. The CDR3 sequence is CSVAGAGQETQYF. CDR3 DNA sequence: TGCAGCGTGGCGGGGGCAGGCCAAGAGACCCAGTACTTC.

Written as DNA, the CDR3 is TGTGCCAGCAGCGTAGGAGATGGGACAGTTAATCAGCCCCAGCATTTT. Protein: CASSVGDGTVNQPQHF. V usage is TRBV9 and J usage is TRBJ1-5; the match to TRBD1 covers 7 bases. V was clipped by 0 bases and J by 4 bases; unmatched bases: 7. The germline CDR1 and CDR2 sequences are SGDLS and YYNGEE. The CDR3 length is 16 residues. The full variable domain, its missing parts supplied by reference TRBV9 and TRBJ1-5, is DSGVTQTPKHLITATGQRVTLRCSPRSGDLSVYWYQQSLDQGLQFLIQYYNGEERAKGNILERFSAQQFPDLHSELNLSSLELGDSALYFCASSVGDGTVNQPQHFGDGTRLSIL.

The chain is built from TRBV27 and TRBJ2-1, with D tentatively TRBD1 (6 bases). The germline V and J ends were trimmed by 5 bases and 1 base, with 12 bases remaining between them. CDR3 length: 15 residues. Germline V gives CDR1 MNHEY, CDR2 SMNVEV (reference sequence). The CDR3 DNA reads as TGTGCCAGCAGTACTACAGGGCCATCCTACAATGAGCAGTTCTTC. Translating it yields CASSTTGPSYNEQFF.

V usage is TRBV28 and J usage is TRBJ2-5, with 15 bases that match TRBD2. The V gene's germline CDR1 is MDHEN and CDR2 SYDVKM. The V segment lost 5 bases and the J segment 2 bases; nucleotides outside the gene matches: 12. This CDR3 is built from 19 residues. The CDR3 DNA reads as TGTGCCAGCAGTAACCCTGGACTAGCGGGAGGGCTTGGACAAGAGACCCAGTACTTC. It is translated as CASSNPGLAGGLGQETQYF.